These 32 T cell receptor beta chains were sequenced from one sample in a study of shared clonotypes between healthy human individuals. The table came from immunoSEQ multiplex PCR; TCRdb's copy has only in-frame clones and leaves some out. The table has fewer than 650,000 clones, around 78% seen once. Material for sequencing was PBMCs. The receptors derive from a woman between 40 and 50 years old in good health. Some clones in this sample may be carry-over from other donors' samples.

This chain's CDR3 is CASSLREGSYGYTF. In nucleotides, the CDR3 is TGTGCCAGCAGCCTCAGGGAGGGAAGCTATGGCTACACCTTC. The chain combines TRBV9 with TRBJ1-2, with a tentative D call TRBD1 (5 bases). The CDR3 spans 14 residues. The V end lost 4 bases, the J end lost 4 bases, and 14 bases lay between the germline ends. CDR1 and CDR2 from the germline V gene are SGDLS and YYNGEE.

The V gene is TRBV19, the J gene TRBJ1-2; TRBD1 is a possible D gene (5 bases). The germline V and J ends were trimmed by 4 bases and 3 bases, with 12 bases remaining between them. This CDR3 contains 14 residues. Germline V gene data show CDR1 as LNHDA and CDR2 as SQIVND (reference sequence). The CDR3 loop is CASSKAGTDYGYTF. DNA of the CDR3: TGTGCCAGTAGTAAGGCAGGGACGGACTATGGCTACACCTTC.

This clone has only a few counts. The CDR3 reads CASSLGLAGGDTQYF. The CDR3 nucleotides are TGTGCCAGCAGCTTAGGCCTAGCGGGAGGGGATACGCAGTATTTT. The V and J genes are TRBV13 and TRBJ2-3, with 12 bases that match TRBD2. The J segment lost 6 bases and the V segment lost 0 bases, leaving 1 base of the junction unmatched. The CDR3 is made up of 15 amino acids. Germline values: CDR1 PRHDT, CDR2 FYEKMQ (reference sequence).

This CDR3 is CASSLTGGAFGEQYF. CDR3 DNA: TGTGCCAGCAGTTTAACAGGGGGCGCCTTCGGAGAGCAGTACTTC. The chain couples TRBV27 to TRBJ2-7; 9 nucleotides agree with TRBD1. The CDR3 runs 15 residues. Trimming at V came to 2 bases and at J to 7 bases, leaving 9 bases not matched to a gene. CDR1 and CDR2 (germline): MNHEY, SMNVEV (reference sequence).

The sample holds one count of this clone. The genes are TRBV30 and TRBJ2-7; 7 bases are a match to TRBD2. The CDR3 contains 17 residues. Germline V gene sequence: CDR1 GTSNPN, CDR2 SVGIG (reference sequence). Unmatched junction bases numbered 13, after V lost 2 bases and J lost 0 bases. CDR3 coding DNA: TGTGCCTGGAGTCTGGATGGAGCTAGCGGAATCTCCTACGAGCAGTACTTC. Its translation is CAWSLDGASGISYEQYF.

This chain joins TRBV30 and TRBJ1-2, with 8 bases matching TRBD1. Germline CDR1 and CDR2: GTSNPN and SVGIG (reference sequence). J gave up 4 bases and V 3 bases, and 10 bases lay outside the gene matches. This CDR3 region has 15 residues. The CDR3 nucleotides read TGTGCCTGGAGCTTGGGGACAGGAGGATTCTATGGCTACACCTTC. Translating it yields CAWSLGTGGFYGYTF.

The chain links TRBV2 to TRBJ2-7; TRBD1 might be the D (7 bases). The CDR3 has 13 amino acids. From germline, CDR1 is SNHLY and CDR2 FYNNEI. Between the trimmed V and J ends, which lost 6 bases and 4 bases, there was a span of 13 bases. The CDR3 sequence is CASRQGTSYEQYF. The DNA of the CDR3 is TGTGCCAGCAGACAGGGGACTTCATACGAGCAGTACTTC.

The chain uses TRBV19 and TRBJ2-3; 11 positions agree with TRBD2. V lost 7 bases to trimming and J lost 6 bases; unmatched junction nucleotides: 9. The CDR3 spans 15 residues. The germline gives CDR1 LNHDA, CDR2 SQIVND (reference sequence). CDR3 residues: CASNPGLAAYDTQYF. The CDR3 DNA reads TGTGCCAGTAACCCGGGACTAGCGGCGTACGATACGCAGTATTTT. Combining the CDR3 with reference TRBV19 and TRBJ2-3 gives the whole variable domain DGGITQSPKYLFRKEGQNVTLSCEQNLNHDAMYWYRQDPGQGLRLIYYSQIVNDFQKGDIAEGYSVSREKKESFPLTVTSAQKNPTAFYLCASNPGLAAYDTQYFGPGTRLTVL.

V usage is TRBV29-1 and J usage is TRBJ2-3, with D unresolved. The CDR3 loop spans 14 amino acids. Trimming took 4 bases from V and 4 from J, leaving 15 bases between them. The germline gives CDR1 SQVTM, CDR2 ANQGSEA. The CDR3 sequence: CSVAASPSPDTQYF. DNA for the CDR3: TGCAGCGTTGCCGCTAGTCCCTCCCCAGATACGCAGTATTTT.

This chain uses TRBV10-2 with TRBJ1-5; 7 positions match TRBD1. Germline CDR1 and CDR2: WSHSY and SAAADI. The CDR3 is 13 residues long. V gave up 6 bases and J gave up 3 bases; unmatched junction bases: 2. The CDR3 reads CASRGQHNQPQHF. CDR3 nucleotides: TGCGCCAGCAGGGGACAGCACAATCAGCCCCAGCATTTT.

This clone has just a few counts. This chain joins TRBV4-3 and TRBJ2-1, with D hard to call. The CDR3 covers 17 residues. Per the germline V gene, CDR1 is LGHNA and CDR2 is YSLEER. V lost 0 bases, J lost 2 bases, and 14 bases lay in between. The CDR3 here is CASSQEPVEPTYNEQFF. As DNA, the CDR3 is TGCGCCAGCAGCCAAGAGCCGGTAGAACCAACCTACAATGAGCAGTTCTTC.

The rearrangement uses TRBV5-1 and TRBJ2-5; 8 positions match TRBD1. In germline, CDR1 is SGHRS, CDR2 YFSETQ. The V segment lost 3 bases and the J segment 5 bases; nucleotides outside the gene matches: 9. This CDR3 is built from 15 residues. The CDR3 bases are TGCGCCAGCAGCTCGGAGGGACAGGCGACGGAGACCCAGTACTTC. This codes for CASSSEGQATETQYF.

This chain connects TRBV4-3 to TRBJ1-2, with a tentative D call TRBD1 (5 bases). Germline V lookup: CDR1 LGHNA, CDR2 YSLEER. There are 13 residues in the CDR3. V was clipped by 0 bases and J by 13 bases, with 15 bases between them. The CDR3 loop reads CASSQEIQLGGTF. In DNA, the CDR3 is TGCGCCAGCAGCCAAGAAATTCAACTTGGGGGCACCTTC.

This clone occurred once. This may be a read error, as it is one base from a much larger clone. This chain links TRBV6-4 with TRBJ2-2; D remains ambiguous. Germline V CDR1 and CDR2: MRHNA, SNTAGT. The V end lost 2 bases, the J end lost 1 base, and 2 bases lay between the germline ends. The CDR3 runs to 13 residues. The CDR3 here is CASSDRNTGELFF. CDR3 bases: TGTGCCAGCAGTGACAGGAACACCGGGGAGCTGTTTTTT.

Here the CDR3 DNA reads TGTGCCAGCAGTTTTAAGCCGCACCAGCGAGGCGGGGAGCTGTTTTTT. This sequence encodes CASSFKPHQRGGELFF. The chain links TRBV28 to TRBJ2-2; no firm D call. This CDR3 is built from 16 residues. V was clipped by 3 bases and J by 7 bases, with 18 bases between them. Germline V gene sequence: CDR1 MDHEN, CDR2 SYDVKM.

The V and J genes are TRBV18 and TRBJ2-7; TRBD1 aligns across 8 bases. V trimming: 3 bases; J trimming: 6 bases; junction bases outside the gene matches: 7. The germline gives CDR1 KGHSH, CDR2 LQKENI. This CDR3 has 14 amino acids. CDR3 amino acids: CASSPGQGFSEQYF. The CDR3 coding sequence is TGTGCCAGCTCACCTGGACAGGGTTTCTCCGAGCAGTACTTC.

Worth noting for this clone: One end of the junction varies from germline; a read error may be responsible. The chain uses TRBV4-1 and TRBJ1-1; TRBD1 might be the D (6 bases). Germline V gene sequence: CDR1 MGHRA, CDR2 YSYEKL. This CDR3 is built from 15 residues. The DNA for the CDR3 is TGCGCCAGCAGCAAACCTCCGGGCCCGGGGGCTGAAGCTCTCTTT. It is translated as CASSKPPGPGAEALF.

The chain recombines TRBV7-3 with TRBJ2-1; D ambiguous. CDR1 and CDR2 (germline): SGHTA, FQGTGA. This CDR3 spans 13 amino acids. Trimming cost V 0 bases and J 6 bases, with 6 bases left between them. CDR3 coding DNA: TGTGCCAGCAGCTTAACGTTTGCCAATGAGCAGTTCTTC. It is translated as CASSLTFANEQFF.

About this clone itself: This specimen includes other DNA sequences encoding the same CDR3. The chain is built from TRBV29-1 and TRBJ2-5; D ambiguous. Germline CDR1 and CDR2: SQVTM and ANQGSEA. The V end was cut by 4 bases, the J end by 5 bases, with 8 bases between. This CDR3 contains 11 residues. The CDR3 loop reads CSVVTGETQYF. CDR3 nucleotides: TGCAGCGTTGTAACCGGCGAGACCCAGTACTTC.

To note about this clone: The likely explanation is a read error, given a far larger clone one base away. This chain connects TRBV5-1 to TRBJ2-5, with TRBD1 matching 7 bases. The germline V gene has CDR1 SGHRS and CDR2 YFSETQ. J gave up 5 bases and V 4 bases, and 17 bases lay outside the gene matches. The CDR3 is 17 amino acids. DNA of the CDR3: TGCGCCAGCAGCCCGCGTCCCGGGACAGAGGGCCTCGAGACCCAGTACTTC. Translation gives CASSPRPGTEGLETQYF.

The gene calls are TRBV30 and TRBJ2-3; 13 bases fit TRBD2. This CDR3 spans 16 amino acids. Unmatched junction bases numbered 6, after V lost 0 bases and J lost 6 bases. CDR1 and CDR2 (germline): GTSNPN, SVGIG (reference sequence). The CDR3, as DNA: TGTGCCTGGAGTGTAGGACTAGCGGGAGTGTCCGATACGCAGTATTTT. Amino acids: CAWSVGLAGVSDTQYF.

Comments on this clone: At the DNA level, this CDR3 is encoded by other sequences in the same sample as well. The V and J genes are TRBV28 and TRBJ1-1, with 7 bases lining up with TRBD1. CDR1 is MDHEN, CDR2 SYDVKM, per germline. The junction had 12 bases not matched to a gene; V was cut back by 6 bases and J by 5 bases. This CDR3 spans 15 amino acids. The CDR3 is CASSTTPGGRTEAFF. CDR3 DNA sequence: TGTGCCAGCAGCACTACCCCAGGGGGAAGGACTGAAGCTTTCTTT.

This clone was seen once. V and J are TRBV18 and TRBJ2-1; either TRBD1 or TRBD2 may fit D (6 bases each). CDR1 and CDR2 from the germline V gene are KGHSH and LQKENI. The CDR3 totals 15 residues. V lost 3 bases, J lost 5 bases, and 14 bases lay in between. This CDR3 reads CASSPYGGLDNEQFF. In DNA, the CDR3 is TGTGCCAGCTCACCCTACGGGGGCCTTGACAATGAGCAGTTCTTC.

The V and J genes are TRBV7-3 and TRBJ2-3; 7 nucleotides align to TRBD2. CDR1 is SGHTA, CDR2 FQGTGA, per germline. V shed 1 base, J shed 4 bases, and the junction held 5 bases outside the gene matches. This CDR3 has 15 amino acids. The CDR3 here is CASSLNSGTADTQYF. The CDR3, as DNA: TGTGCCAGCAGCTTAAACAGCGGGACGGCAGATACGCAGTATTTT.

As to this clone: The sample has other DNA sequences that encode this CDR3 too. This chain joins TRBV5-1 and TRBJ2-1; D not resolved. This CDR3 comprises 12 residues. V lost 0 bases, J lost 8 bases, and 6 bases lay in between. Germline CDR1 reads SGHRS; CDR2 reads YFSETQ. The DNA for the CDR3 is TGCGCCAGCAGCTTGGCAAGGGATGAGCAGTTCTTC. Amino acids: CASSLARDEQFF.

Of note for this clone: A clone one base away is much larger, so this may be a read error. The chain is built from TRBV10-3 and TRBJ2-3; D call uncertain. CDR1 is ENHRY and CDR2 is SYGVKD in the germline V gene. The V and J ends lost 0 bases and 1 base respectively, with 2 bases between them. This CDR3 spans 13 amino acids. CDR3 sequence (DNA): TGTGCCATCAGTGAGTCGGGCACAGATACGCAGTATTTT. Its translation is CAISESGTDTQYF.

The V call is TRBV7-8, the J call TRBJ1-5; TRBD1 is a possible D gene (6 bases). Trimming left V 3 bases short and J 4 bases short, with 10 bases between. CDR1 SGHVS and CDR2 FQNEAQ come from the germline V gene. The CDR3 loop spans 14 amino acids. The DNA of the CDR3 is TGTGCCAGCAGCTTCGGACAGTTTAATCAGCCCCAGCATTTT. As protein: CASSFGQFNQPQHF.

V usage is TRBV10-3 and J usage is TRBJ1-1; 7 nucleotides line up with TRBD1. J gave up 4 bases and V 9 bases, and 8 bases lay outside the gene matches. Germline CDR1 reads ENHRY; CDR2 reads SYGVKD. The CDR3 has 13 amino acids. This CDR3 reads CAILPSGGTEAFF. The CDR3 nucleotides read TGTGCCATTCTACCCTCAGGGGGCACTGAAGCTTTCTTT.

The J gene is TRBJ2-7, the V gene TRBV5-6, with D possibly being TRBD2 (5 bases). CDR1 and CDR2 (germline): SGHDT, YYEEEE. The CDR3 has 14 residues. The V gene lost 0 bases and the J gene lost 4 bases, with 11 bases spanning the gap. CDR3: CASSLANGEYEQYF. CDR3 DNA sequence: TGTGCCAGCAGCTTGGCCAACGGGGAATACGAGCAGTACTTC.

The V and J genes are TRBV7-2 and TRBJ2-3, with D tentatively TRBD1 (6 bases). Germline loops: CDR1 SGHTA, CDR2 FQGNSA. The length of the CDR3 is 12 residues. V was trimmed by 2 bases and J by 7 bases, leaving 7 bases between them. CDR3 bases: TGTGCCAGCAGCTTAAGGGGGAATACGCAGTATTTT. The encoded protein is CASSLRGNTQYF.

This chain links TRBV20-1 with TRBJ2-1, with 7 bases lining up with TRBD2. CDR3 length: 11 amino acids. V was pared by 6 bases and J by 8 bases, with 4 bases of the junction left unmatched. Per germline, CDR1 DFQATT and CDR2 SNEGSKA (reference sequence). Here the CDR3 reads CSASGDYEQFF. CDR3 DNA sequence: TGCAGTGCGAGCGGGGATTATGAGCAGTTCTTC.

The CDR3 here is CASSATSGSSQTQYF. The CDR3 DNA reads TGTGCCAGCAGCGCGACTAGCGGGTCTTCGCAGACCCAGTACTTC. The chain recombines TRBV9 with TRBJ2-5, with TRBD2 identical over 10 bases. Germline values: CDR1 SGDLS, CDR2 YYNGEE. Trimming took 3 bases from V and 6 from J; bases not matched to a gene: 8. The CDR3 consists of 15 residues. Drawing the rest from reference TRBV9 and TRBJ2-5, the complete variable domain is DSGVTQTPKHLITATGQRVTLRCSPRSGDLSVYWYQQSLDQGLQFLIQYYNGEERAKGNILERFSAQQFPDLHSELNLSSLELGDSALYFCASSATSGSSQTQYFGPGTRLLVL.